The 31 T cell receptor beta chains below all came from one sample that was sequenced in a study of control samples from healthy donors and cancer patients. Sequenced by immunoSEQ multiplex PCR; TCRdb stores in-frame clones only, minus some. The table includes roughly 400,000 clones, around 90% detected once. The specimen sequenced was PBMCs. The receptors were sampled from a man in his forties with head and neck cancer.

This clone was detected only once. V usage is TRBV7-3 and J usage is TRBJ2-2; D is perhaps TRBD2 (6 bases). The CDR3 spans 17 residues. From germline, CDR1 is SGHTA and CDR2 FQGTGA. Between the trimmed V and J ends, which lost 2 bases and 4 bases, there was a span of 17 bases. The chain's CDR3 is CASSLFGGSQFTGELFF. The CDR3 region has the DNA TGTGCCAGCAGCTTATTTGGAGGGAGTCAGTTCACCGGGGAGCTGTTTTTT.

The V call is TRBV7-2, the J call TRBJ2-7; 9 positions agree with TRBD2. This CDR3 is built from 14 residues. The V gene end was trimmed by 0 bases and the J gene end by 6 bases; junction bases not matched to a gene: 3. Germline values: CDR1 SGHTA, CDR2 FQGNSA. The CDR3 bases are TGTGCCAGCAGCTTAGCGGCGGGGGGGGGCGAGCAGTACTTC. Its translation is CASSLAAGGGEQYF. The variable domain in full, completed from reference TRBV7-2 and TRBJ2-7, reads GAGVSQSPSNKVTEKGKDVELRCDPISGHTALYWYRQSLGQGLEFLIYFQGNSAPDKSGLPSDRFSAERTGGSVSTLTIQRTQQEDSAVYLCASSLAAGGGEQYFGPGTRLTVT.

This chain connects TRBV2 to TRBJ2-7, with 11 bases lining up with TRBD1. The CDR3 length is 14 residues. Germline V gene sequence: CDR1 SNHLY, CDR2 FYNNEI. V shed 6 bases and J 5 bases; nucleotides not matched to a gene: 6. The CDR3, as DNA: TGTGCCAGCAGGCTCGGGACAGGGGGAAACGAGCAGTACTTC. Translating it yields CASRLGTGGNEQYF.

The V call is TRBV4-2, the J call TRBJ2-7; 8 bases match TRBD2. Germline CDR1 LGHNA, CDR2 YNFKEQ. The junction had 10 bases not matched to a gene; V was cut back by 4 bases and J by 2 bases. The CDR3 is 16 amino acids. The CDR3 nucleotides are TGTGCCAGCAGCCGTACGGGACTAGAGGCCGCCTACGAGCAGTACTTC. Protein sequence: CASSRTGLEAAYEQYF.

The rearrangement links TRBV12-3 or TRBV12-4 to TRBJ1-5; 10 positions match TRBD1. This CDR3 is 13 amino acids long. With V trimmed by 6 bases and J by 6 bases, 2 bases remained unmatched. CDR3 nucleotide sequence: TGTGCCAGCAGACGGGACAGGGGTCAGCCCCAGCATTTT. As protein: CASRRDRGQPQHF.

DNA for the CDR3: TGTGCCAGCAGGGGGGACAGGGGATACAATGAGCAGTTCTTC. This codes for CASRGDRGYNEQFF. V usage is TRBV6-5 and J usage is TRBJ2-1; 10 bases fit TRBD1. Germline values: CDR1 MNHEY, CDR2 SVGAGI. The length of the CDR3 is 14 residues. With V trimmed by 6 bases and J by 4 bases, 3 bases remained unmatched.

The genes are TRBV5-1 and TRBJ2-7; D gene ambiguous. With 4 bases removed from V and 3 bases from J, the gap between germline ends came to 8 bases. This CDR3 is built from 12 residues. In germline, CDR1 is SGHRS, CDR2 YFSETQ. CDR3 nucleotides: TGCGCCAGCAGCCCAGAAGGCTACGAGCAGTACTTC. Protein: CASSPEGYEQYF.

The chain uses TRBV6-5 and TRBJ1-1; perhaps TRBD1 as D (5 bases). The CDR3 has 14 amino acids. The V end lost 8 bases, the J end lost 4 bases, and 17 bases lay between the germline ends. Germline CDR1 is MNHEY and CDR2 is SVGAGI. In DNA, the CDR3 is TGTGCCAGCGGCCGGTCGGGCAGGGTCACTGAAGCTTTCTTT. Residues: CASGRSGRVTEAFF.

The V call is TRBV18, the J call TRBJ1-1; 7 nucleotides line up with TRBD1. The CDR3 is made up of 16 amino acids. Germline CDR1 KGHSH, CDR2 LQKENI. V lost 2 bases and J lost 1; bases outside the gene matches: 7. In DNA form, the CDR3 reads TGTGCCAGCTCACCAGTTACGGGACAGCCGAACACTGAAGCTTTCTTT. Amino acids: CASSPVTGQPNTEAFF.

V and J are TRBV27 and TRBJ2-5; D may be TRBD2 (6 bases). This CDR3 has 16 residues. Germline loops: CDR1 MNHEY, CDR2 SMNVEV (reference sequence). Trimming took off 1 base at V and 2 bases at J, with 14 bases between the two ends. CDR3 DNA sequence: TGTGCCAGCAGTTTATTCCAGGGACTGTCTCAAGAGACCCAGTACTTC. Its translation is CASSLFQGLSQETQYF.

This chain connects TRBV24-1 to TRBJ2-5, with D uncertain. Deletions cut 3 bases from V and 0 bases from J, with 4 bases between. Germline CDR1 KGHDR, CDR2 SFDVKD. This CDR3 comprises 13 residues. The CDR3 nucleotides are TGTGCCACCAGTGATGCGAACCAAGAGACCCAGTACTTC. Its translation is CATSDANQETQYF.

V gene TRBV2 combines with J gene TRBJ1-4, with D maybe TRBD1 (6 bases). The V gene lost 6 bases and the J gene lost 7 bases, with 18 bases spanning the gap. The CDR3 runs to 15 residues. Germline CDR1 SNHLY, CDR2 FYNNEI. CDR3 nucleotides: TGTGCCAGCAGCCGTGGACAGCCGGGGAGTGAAAAACTGTTTTTT. Its protein product is CASSRGQPGSEKLFF.

CDR3 nucleotides: TGTGCCAGCAGCGGCGGAGTGGGGACTGAAGCTTTCTTT. Translated, it gives CASSGGVGTEAFF. The rearrangement links TRBV9 to TRBJ1-1, with D unresolved. Germline-derived CDR1 and CDR2 are SGDLS and YYNGEE. The CDR3 has 13 amino acids. Trimming took off 3 bases at V and 5 bases at J, with 11 bases between the two ends.

This clone was observed many times. V usage is TRBV4-1 and J usage is TRBJ2-7; D is uncertain. CDR1 is MGHRA, CDR2 YSYEKL, per germline. CDR3 length: 15 amino acids. Deletions cut 2 bases from V and 3 bases from J, with 14 bases between. The CDR3 is CASSQSPSKRYEQYF. In DNA form, the CDR3 reads TGCGCCAGCAGCCAATCCCCCTCTAAACGCTACGAGCAGTACTTC.

The chain links TRBV9 to TRBJ2-7, with 7 bases matching TRBD1. The CDR3 extends over 16 amino acids. The J segment lost 0 bases and the V segment lost 4 bases, leaving 10 bases of the junction unmatched. CDR1 and CDR2 (germline): SGDLS, YYNGEE. CDR3 sequence: CASSFSGQQNSYEQYF. Here the CDR3 DNA reads TGTGCCAGCAGCTTTTCGGGACAGCAAAACTCCTACGAGCAGTACTTC. Complete variable domain (other parts from reference TRBV9 and TRBJ2-7): DSGVTQTPKHLITATGQRVTLRCSPRSGDLSVYWYQQSLDQGLQFLIQYYNGEERAKGNILERFSAQQFPDLHSELNLSSLELGDSALYFCASSFSGQQNSYEQYFGPGTRLTVT.

The chain links TRBV6-5 to TRBJ2-7; 7 bases align to TRBD1. V dropped 7 bases and J dropped 2; count of bases not matched to a gene: 5. The CDR3 loop spans 13 amino acids. CDR1 and CDR2 from the germline V gene are MNHEY and SVGAGI. In DNA form, the CDR3 reads TGTGCCAGCAATCAGCAGGGGGCCTACGAGCAGTACTTC. Its translation: CASNQQGAYEQYF.

The chain uses TRBV11-3 and TRBJ2-7, with 7 bases fitting TRBD2. The CDR3 length is 13 residues. V was pared by 5 bases and J by 3 bases, with 4 bases of the junction left unmatched. Germline assignment: CDR1 SGHNT and CDR2 YENEEA. CDR3 in amino acids: CASSLRGGYEQYF. CDR3 coding DNA: TGTGCCAGCAGCCTGCGCGGGGGCTACGAGCAGTACTTC. The full variable domain, with the rest looked up from reference TRBV11-3 and TRBJ2-7, is EAGVVQSPRYKIIEKKQPVAFWCNPISGHNTLYWYLQNLGQGPELLIRYENEEAVDDSQLPKDRFSAERLKGVDSTLKIQPAELGDSAVYLCASSLRGGYEQYFGPGTRLTVT.

The rearrangement links TRBV4-3 to TRBJ2-2, with TRBD1 as a possible D gene (5 bases). This CDR3 region has 15 residues. Germline assignment: CDR1 LGHNA and CDR2 YSLEER. Trimming shortened V by 0 bases and J by 3 bases, and 8 bases separated the two germline ends. The CDR3 DNA is TGCGCCAGCAGCCAAGATCTAGGGGACACCGGGGAGCTGTTTTTT. Protein: CASSQDLGDTGELFF.

V and J are TRBV5-6 and TRBJ2-7; possible D gene TRBD1, 5 bases. The CDR3 has 13 amino acids. The V gene lost 2 bases and the J gene lost 2 bases, with 8 bases spanning the gap. Germline V gene lookup returns CDR1 SGHDT and CDR2 YYEEEE. The CDR3 is CASSLDRTYEQYF. For the CDR3, the DNA is TGTGCCAGCAGCTTAGACAGAACCTACGAGCAGTACTTC.

J is TRBJ2-5 and V is TRBV28; D may be TRBD2 (5 bases). Germline assignment: CDR1 MDHEN and CDR2 SYDVKM. The CDR3 spans 13 residues. V lost 6 bases, J lost 2 bases, and 10 bases lay in between. The DNA for the CDR3 is TGTGCCAGCAGGTTGGGGAGACAAGAGACCCAGTACTTC. Translated, it gives CASRLGRQETQYF.

The chain combines TRBV27 with TRBJ2-1; possibly TRBD1 for D (5 bases). The CDR3 is 13 amino acids. The ends were cut back, 7 bases at V and 9 bases at J, with 16 bases in the middle. Germline CDR1 reads MNHEY; CDR2 reads SMNVEV (reference sequence). The chain's CDR3 is CASNPGLSVEQFF. DNA for the CDR3: TGTGCCAGCAATCCAGGGTTGAGCGTTGAGCAGTTCTTC.

This clone was found once. The chain uses TRBV18 and TRBJ2-5, with D tentatively TRBD1 or TRBD2 (5 bases each). Trimming took off 4 bases at V and 4 bases at J, with 13 bases between the two ends. Germline CDR1 and CDR2: KGHSH and LQKENI. CDR3 length: 14 amino acids. CDR3 sequence: CASSQQEDAETQYF. CDR3 coding DNA: TGTGCCAGCTCACAACAGGAGGACGCAGAGACCCAGTACTTC.

The CDR3 DNA reads TGTGCCAGCAGCTTCGGACTAGCGTTGGTCTACGAGCAGTACTTC. Protein: CASSFGLALVYEQYF. The chain couples TRBV7-9 to TRBJ2-7; 9 bases are shared with TRBD2. V was clipped by 3 bases and J by 3 bases; unmatched bases: 6. This CDR3 spans 15 amino acids. CDR1 and CDR2 from the germline V gene are SEHNR and FQNEAQ (reference sequence).

For this clone: One end of the junction varies from germline; a read error may be responsible. The gene calls are TRBV19 and TRBJ1-5; no clear D gene. Germline V gene lookup returns CDR1 LNHDA and CDR2 SQIVND (reference sequence). The CDR3 totals 15 residues. The CDR3 coding sequence is TGTGCCAGTAGTTTAGACACTCTGGGCAATCAGCCCCAGCATTTT. It is translated as CASSLDTLGNQPQHF.

This chain connects TRBV6-5 to TRBJ2-1, with TRBD2 matching over 12 bases. This CDR3 comprises 14 residues. Germline CDR1 reads MNHEY; CDR2 reads SVGAGI. The V gene end was trimmed by 5 bases and the J gene end by 12 bases; junction bases not matched to a gene: 8. Here the CDR3 reads CASSQTSGRGLQFF. DNA for the CDR3: TGTGCCAGCAGTCAGACTAGCGGGAGAGGTTTGCAGTTCTTC.

A word on this clone: This sample also contains other DNA sequences that code for the same CDR3. The chain recombines TRBV12-3 or TRBV12-4 with TRBJ1-2; 9 nucleotides match TRBD1. The CDR3 contains 13 residues. V trimming: 3 bases; J trimming: 8 bases; junction bases outside the gene matches: 4. CDR3 coding DNA: TGTGCCAGCAGTTTGGGACAGGGATCCGGCTACACCTTC. It codes for CASSLGQGSGYTF.

The V and J genes are TRBV7-2 and TRBJ2-1, with 12 bases fitting TRBD1. CDR3 length: 18 residues. Germline CDR1 and CDR2: SGHTA and FQGNSA. The trim removed 5 bases at V and 10 bases at J, leaving 18 bases unmatched. Written as DNA, the CDR3 is TGTGCCAGCAGCCCAGATCTGAGGCGGGACAGGGGGCTAAAGGAGCAGTTCTTC. Protein: CASSPDLRRDRGLKEQFF.

The CDR3, as DNA: TGTGCCAGCAGCCCACAGGGTTCCACCGGGGAGCTGTTTTTT. As protein: CASSPQGSTGELFF. V and J are TRBV9 and TRBJ2-2, with D possibly matching TRBD1 (6 bases). This CDR3 has 14 amino acids. V lost 4 bases to trimming and J lost 4 bases, with 11 bases between them. Germline V gives CDR1 SGDLS, CDR2 YYNGEE.

V usage is TRBV24-1 and J usage is TRBJ2-1; weak D call: TRBD2 (6 bases). V was cut by 4 bases and J by 7 bases, with 19 bases left in between. In germline, CDR1 is KGHDR, CDR2 SFDVKD. This CDR3 is built from 16 residues. DNA of the CDR3: TGTGCCACCAGTGACTCGACCGGGACTGGAATAAATGAGCAGTTCTTC. This gives the protein CATSDSTGTGINEQFF.

V is TRBV3-1 (or the pseudogene TRBV3-2) and J is TRBJ1-1; no reliable D call. This CDR3 is built from 15 residues. Trimming removed 0 bases from V and 8 bases from J, with 16 bases in between. Germline-derived CDR1 and CDR2 are LGHDT and YNNKEL (reference sequence). The CDR3 sequence is CASSQETRSRLEAFF. CDR3 DNA: TGTGCCAGCAGCCAAGAAACTCGGAGTCGATTGGAAGCTTTCTTT.

The chain carries TRBV13 and TRBJ2-2; D gene ambiguous. The CDR3 sequence is 14 residues long. Germline-derived CDR1 and CDR2 are PRHDT and FYEKMQ (reference sequence). Trimming took off 1 base at V and 3 bases at J, with 6 bases between the two ends. This CDR3 reads CASSLDADTGELFF. As DNA, the CDR3 is TGTGCCAGCAGCTTAGATGCGGACACCGGGGAGCTGTTTTTT.